The 29 T cell receptor beta chains in this list originate from one sample, sequenced in a study of T cell responses to AZD1222 COVID-19 vaccine. Sequencing used immunoSEQ multiplex PCR; TCRdb keeps in-frame clones, though not all of them. The table includes 200,000 to 250,000 clones, about 94% detected once. This specimen was peripheral blood, taken 28 days after the second dose of the MenACWY control vaccine. The receptors stem from an adult who received the MenACWY meningococcal vaccine as a control.

This chain joins TRBV28 and TRBJ2-7, with D maybe TRBD1 (5 bases). Trimming stripped 3 bases from V and 0 bases from J, with 6 bases between. CDR3 size: 13 residues. Germline V gene data show CDR1 as MDHEN and CDR2 as SYDVKM. Here the CDR3 reads CASSFQGSYEQYF. The CDR3, as DNA: TGTGCCAGCAGTTTCCAGGGCTCCTACGAGCAGTACTTC.

The rearrangement joins TRBV2 to TRBJ1-5; weak D call: TRBD1 (5 bases). CDR3 length: 14 amino acids. CDR1 and CDR2 (germline): SNHLY, FYNNEI. V lost 8 bases and J lost 4, with 15 bases in between. This CDR3 reads CASSVQGENQPQHF. The CDR3 nucleotides read TGTGCCAGCTCCGTCCAGGGCGAAAATCAGCCCCAGCATTTT.

In this sample, this clone turned up once. Relative to the germline gene, one junction end is altered; a read error may explain this. V gene TRBV9 combines with J gene TRBJ2-1; D is tentatively TRBD1 or TRBD2 (5 bases each). Per the germline V gene, CDR1 is SGDLS and CDR2 is YYNGEE. CDR3 length: 16 amino acids. The CDR3 sequence is CVSSVGMGPGEDEQFF. The CDR3 nucleotides are TGTGTCAGCAGCGTAGGAATGGGACCCGGTGAGGATGAGCAGTTCTTC.

The genes are TRBV28 and TRBJ2-7; D unclear. The CDR3 length is 15 residues. Trimming pared 6 bases from V and 0 bases from J, leaving 15 bases between. Germline V CDR1 and CDR2: MDHEN, SYDVKM. CDR3 nucleotides: TGTGCCAGCAGCTCAGGACGGATGAGCTCCTACGAGCAGTACTTC. It encodes CASSSGRMSSYEQYF.

The gene calls are TRBV27 and TRBJ2-7; D is perhaps TRBD1 or TRBD2 (5 bases each). Germline values: CDR1 MNHEY, CDR2 SMNVEV (reference sequence). This CDR3 is built from 14 residues. Trimming cost V 1 base and J 0 bases, with 7 bases left between them. CDR3 sequence reads: CASSLYGTSYEQYF. DNA of the CDR3: TGTGCCAGCAGTTTATACGGGACCTCCTACGAGCAGTACTTC.

V gene TRBV7-9 combines with J gene TRBJ2-5; D might be TRBD2 (6 bases). Germline V lookup: CDR1 SEHNR, CDR2 FQNEAQ (reference sequence). The CDR3 loop spans 14 amino acids. Trimming took 4 bases from V and 2 from J, leaving 11 bases between them. The CDR3 nucleotides are TGTGCCAGCAGCTCTTCGGGGGAGCAAGAGACCCAGTACTTC. As protein: CASSSSGEQETQYF.

The CDR3 loop reads CASSITGQGSPLHF. CDR3 DNA: TGTGCCAGTAGTATTACGGGGCAAGGTTCACCCCTCCACTTT. The chain combines TRBV19 with TRBJ1-6; possible D gene TRBD1, 5 bases. V gave up 3 bases and J gave up 9 bases, with 12 bases separating them. Germline V CDR1 and CDR2: LNHDA, SQIVND (reference sequence). There are 14 residues in the CDR3.

The chain is built from TRBV9 and TRBJ2-7; D possibly corresponds to TRBD1 (6 bases). Per germline, CDR1 SGDLS and CDR2 YYNGEE. V was shortened by 0 bases and J by 7 bases, with 11 bases between the two germline ends. The CDR3 is made up of 13 amino acids. CDR3 in DNA: TGTGCCAGCAGCGTAGAGGGGGATGGGGAGCAGTACTTC. Protein sequence: CASSVEGDGEQYF. Combining the CDR3 with reference TRBV9 and TRBJ2-7 gives the whole variable domain DSGVTQTPKHLITATGQRVTLRCSPRSGDLSVYWYQQSLDQGLQFLIQYYNGEERAKGNILERFSAQQFPDLHSELNLSSLELGDSALYFCASSVEGDGEQYFGPGTRLTVT.

This chain uses TRBV24-1 with TRBJ1-2, with unresolved D. The CDR3 has 14 residues. Germline V gives CDR1 KGHDR, CDR2 SFDVKD. V was cut by 3 bases and J by 4 bases, with 11 bases left in between. The CDR3 region has the DNA TGTGCCACCAGTGATCCCGGAAGTCCCTATGGCTACACCTTC. Residues: CATSDPGSPYGYTF.

This rearrangement joins TRBV28 to TRBJ1-3; 8 bases are shared with TRBD1. V shed 4 bases and J 4 bases; nucleotides not matched to a gene: 12. Germline V gene sequence: CDR1 MDHEN, CDR2 SYDVKM. The CDR3 extends over 17 amino acids. The CDR3 sequence: CASSWGGGQGGGNTIYF. CDR3 sequence (DNA): TGTGCCAGCAGTTGGGGGGGAGGACAGGGAGGCGGAAACACCATATATTTT.

Turning to this clone: Other DNA sequences of this sample code for an identical CDR3. The chain couples TRBV19 to TRBJ2-1; no definite D call. Per germline, CDR1 LNHDA and CDR2 SQIVND (reference sequence). V lost 5 bases and J lost 3, with 8 bases in between. The CDR3 length is 13 residues. The CDR3 DNA is TGTGCCAGTAGTCCCCGTGGCTACAATGAGCAGTTCTTC. This translates into CASSPRGYNEQFF.

V and J are TRBV6-4 and TRBJ2-7, with D uncertain. The CDR3 totals 11 residues. Trimming took 10 bases from V and 0 from J, leaving 7 bases between them. Looked up from germline, CDR1 is MRHNA and CDR2 is SNTAGT. CDR3 in DNA: TGTGCCACCTGGAGCTCCTACGAGCAGTACTTC. This codes for CATWSSYEQYF.

There are a few counts of this clone. The chain recombines TRBV5-1 with TRBJ1-4, with D possibly being TRBD1 (6 bases). This CDR3 is 15 amino acids long. Germline-derived CDR1 and CDR2 are SGHRS and YFSETQ. V shed 1 base and J shed 4 bases, with 11 bases lying between them. The CDR3 loop is CASSLRPGVNEKLFF. CDR3 nucleotide sequence: TGCGCCAGCAGCTTGAGACCAGGGGTTAATGAAAAACTGTTTTTT.

The chain uses TRBV7-2 and TRBJ1-3; possibly TRBD1 for D (6 bases). Trimming removed 6 bases from V and 0 bases from J, with 12 bases in between. Per germline, CDR1 SGHTA and CDR2 FQGNSA. The length of the CDR3 is 15 residues. CDR3 DNA sequence: TGTGCCAGCAGTTCAGGGGCAGTCTCTGGAAACACCATATATTTT. Its protein product is CASSSGAVSGNTIYF.

This chain joins TRBV10-3 and TRBJ2-5; weak D call: TRBD1 (6 bases). Germline V gives CDR1 ENHRY, CDR2 SYGVKD. This CDR3 comprises 15 residues. Trimming removed 3 bases at V and 4 bases at J, with 15 bases between. The CDR3 nucleotides read TGTGCCATCAGTGACGGCCAGGGACACCGAGAGACCCAGTACTTC. Translating gives CAISDGQGHRETQYF.

This chain uses TRBV19 with TRBJ2-1, with D possibly matching TRBD1 (5 bases). The germline gives CDR1 LNHDA, CDR2 SQIVND (reference sequence). V shed 3 bases and J shed 7 bases, with 16 bases lying between them. The CDR3 runs 15 residues. DNA for the CDR3: TGTGCCAGTAGTATCGACTTTCAGGGTCTAAATGAGCAGTTCTTC. This sequence encodes CASSIDFQGLNEQFF. Complete variable domain (other parts from reference TRBV19 and TRBJ2-1): DGGITQSPKYLFRKEGQNVTLSCEQNLNHDAMYWYRQDPGQGLRLIYYSQIVNDFQKGDIAEGYSVSREKKESFPLTVTSAQKNPTAFYLCASSIDFQGLNEQFFGPGTRLTVL.

The chain joins TRBV3-1 (or the pseudogene TRBV3-2) to TRBJ1-3; perhaps TRBD1 as D (6 bases). Germline CDR1 is LGHDT and CDR2 is YNNKEL (reference sequence). V lost 0 bases, J lost 2 bases, and 8 bases lay in between. The CDR3 spans 15 residues. The CDR3 DNA is TGTGCCAGCAGCCAAGATCAGGGGCCTGGAAACACCATATATTTT. Protein: CASSQDQGPGNTIYF.

This chain's CDR3 is CASSPGLAKNQETQYF. The CDR3, as DNA: TGTGCCAGCAGTCCTGGACTAGCGAAGAACCAAGAGACCCAGTACTTC. The gene calls are TRBV28 and TRBJ2-5; 9 positions agree with TRBD2. The CDR3 spans 16 residues. V gave up 5 bases and J gave up 0 bases; unmatched junction bases: 7. Germline V gene data show CDR1 as MDHEN and CDR2 as SYDVKM.

The chain is built from TRBV10-3 and TRBJ2-2, with D perhaps TRBD2 (5 bases). V gave up 0 bases and J gave up 3 bases, with 11 bases separating them. Germline V gene data show CDR1 as ENHRY and CDR2 as SYGVKD. The CDR3 is 16 residues long. As DNA, the CDR3 is TGTGCCATCAGTGAGTCTCAGTGGGGAGACACCGGGGAGCTGTTTTTT. Protein: CAISESQWGDTGELFF.

The chain couples TRBV30 to TRBJ1-4; no clear D. CDR1 is GTSNPN, CDR2 SVGIG, per germline (reference sequence). The CDR3 covers 14 residues. The V end lost 1 base, the J end lost 3 bases, and 9 bases lay between the germline ends. CDR3 in amino acids: CAWSAPPANEKLFF. The CDR3 region has the DNA TGTGCCTGGAGTGCCCCCCCAGCTAATGAAAAACTGTTTTTT.

This chain connects TRBV28 to TRBJ1-6; D remains ambiguous. Germline assignment: CDR1 MDHEN and CDR2 SYDVKM. The V and J ends lost 6 bases and 7 bases respectively, with 7 bases between them. This CDR3 spans 12 amino acids. Written as DNA, the CDR3 is TGTGCCAGCAGACTCCGGAATTCACCCCTCCACTTT. This translates into CASRLRNSPLHF.

The genes are TRBV7-2 and TRBJ2-1; 9 bases fit TRBD1. This CDR3 comprises 16 residues. V gave up 2 bases and J gave up 3 bases; unmatched junction bases: 5. The V gene's germline CDR1 is SGHTA and CDR2 FQGNSA. This chain's CDR3 is CASSLSRDRVYNEQFF. As DNA, the CDR3 is TGTGCCAGCAGCTTATCGCGGGACAGGGTCTACAATGAGCAGTTCTTC. Drawing the rest from reference TRBV7-2 and TRBJ2-1, the complete variable domain is GAGVSQSPSNKVTEKGKDVELRCDPISGHTALYWYRQSLGQGLEFLIYFQGNSAPDKSGLPSDRFSAERTGGSVSTLTIQRTQQEDSAVYLCASSLSRDRVYNEQFFGPGTRLTVL.

This chain joins TRBV5-8 and TRBJ2-7; 12 bases align to TRBD2. The CDR3 has 15 residues. Germline CDR1 is SGHTS and CDR2 is YDEGEE. Trimming took 5 bases from V and 5 from J; bases not matched to a gene: 8. CDR3 residues: CASRSSGRAWNEQYF. CDR3 sequence (DNA): TGTGCCAGCAGGTCTAGCGGGAGGGCCTGGAACGAGCAGTACTTC.

The V gene is TRBV21-1, the J gene TRBJ2-7; the D call in the table, TRBD1, was not verified against the DNA. TRBV21-1 is designated a pseudogene. The CDR3 runs to 15 residues. CDR3 region: CASSKDGTGVCEQYF. The CDR3 region has the DNA TGTGCCAGCAGCAAAGATGGGACAGGGGTTTGTGAGCAGTACTTC.

The chain has TRBV25-1 and TRBJ1-2; 7 bases line up with TRBD1. Germline trimming cut 5 bases from V and 3 bases from J; bases unmatched to any gene: 3. The CDR3 runs 13 residues. CDR1 MGHDK and CDR2 SYGVNS come from the germline V gene. The CDR3 protein is CASSSTGDYGYTF. CDR3 DNA: TGTGCCAGCAGTTCTACAGGGGACTATGGCTACACCTTC.

The chain couples TRBV30 to TRBJ1-6, with TRBD1 matching over 9 bases. Germline V gene data show CDR1 as GTSNPN and CDR2 as SVGIG (reference sequence). J lost 8 bases, V lost 0 bases, and 5 bases had no gene match. The CDR3 loop spans 15 amino acids. CDR3 sequence reads: CAWSVLDRGDSPLHF. CDR3 bases: TGTGCCTGGAGTGTACTAGACAGGGGGGATTCACCCCTCCACTTT. The complete variable domain, with remaining parts taken from reference TRBV30 and TRBJ1-6, reads SQTIHQWPATLVQPVGSPLSLECTVEGTSNPNLYWYRQAAGRGLQLLFYSVGIGQISSEVPQNLSASRPQDRQFILSSKKLLLSDSGFYLCAWSVLDRGDSPLHFGNGTRLTVT.

V gene TRBV7-3 combines with J gene TRBJ2-2; 8 nucleotides match TRBD1. With 5 bases clipped from V and 6 bases from J, the junction kept 8 bases outside the gene matches. CDR1 is SGHTA and CDR2 is FQGTGA in the germline V gene. The CDR3 runs to 15 residues. The CDR3 DNA reads as TGTGCCAGCAGCGGACGGACAGGGTGGGCCGGGGAGCTGTTTTTT. It codes for CASSGRTGWAGELFF. The whole variable domain, remainder taken from reference TRBV7-3 and TRBJ2-2, is GAGVSQTPSNKVTEKGKYVELRCDPISGHTALYWYRQSLGQGPEFLIYFQGTGAADDSGLPNDRFFAVRPEGSVSTLKIQRTERGDSAVYLCASSGRTGWAGELFFGEGSRLTVL.

The chain employs TRBV19 and TRBJ2-4, with 8 bases identical to TRBD1. The junction had 4 bases not matched to a gene; V was cut back by 6 bases and J by 3 bases. Germline V CDR1 and CDR2: LNHDA, SQIVND (reference sequence). The CDR3 consists of 14 residues. The CDR3 nucleotides read TGTGCCAGTAGCGTACAGGGGGACAAAAACATTCAGTACTTC. Protein sequence: CASSVQGDKNIQYF.

J is TRBJ2-2 and V is TRBV25-1; D remains unclear. The CDR3 has 13 amino acids. Germline V lookup: CDR1 MGHDK, CDR2 SYGVNS. The V end was cut by 10 bases, the J end by 4 bases, with 13 bases between. CDR3 loop: CATHLSGTGELFF. The CDR3 nucleotides read TGTGCCACCCATCTCTCGGGCACCGGGGAGCTGTTTTTT.